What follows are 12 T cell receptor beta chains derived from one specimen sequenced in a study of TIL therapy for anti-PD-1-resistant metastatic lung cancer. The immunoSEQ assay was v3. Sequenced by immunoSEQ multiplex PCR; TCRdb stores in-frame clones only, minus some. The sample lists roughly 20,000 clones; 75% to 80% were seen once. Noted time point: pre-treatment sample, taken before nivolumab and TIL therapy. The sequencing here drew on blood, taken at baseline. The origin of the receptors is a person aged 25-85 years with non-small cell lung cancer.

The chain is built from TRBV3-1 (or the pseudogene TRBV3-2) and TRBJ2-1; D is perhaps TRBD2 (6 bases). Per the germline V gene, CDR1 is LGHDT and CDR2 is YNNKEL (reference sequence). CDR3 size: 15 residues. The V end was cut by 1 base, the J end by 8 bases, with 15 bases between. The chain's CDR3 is CASSQAGAGEHEQFF. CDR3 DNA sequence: TGTGCCAGCAGCCAAGCGGGAGCGGGTGAACATGAGCAGTTCTTC.

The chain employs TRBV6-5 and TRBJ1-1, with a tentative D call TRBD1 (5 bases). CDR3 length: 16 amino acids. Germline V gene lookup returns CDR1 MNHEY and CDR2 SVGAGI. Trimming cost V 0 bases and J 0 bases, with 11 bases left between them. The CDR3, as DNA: TGTGCCAGCAGTTACTCGGGGACGGCCCTGAACACTGAAGCTTTCTTT. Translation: CASSYSGTALNTEAFF.

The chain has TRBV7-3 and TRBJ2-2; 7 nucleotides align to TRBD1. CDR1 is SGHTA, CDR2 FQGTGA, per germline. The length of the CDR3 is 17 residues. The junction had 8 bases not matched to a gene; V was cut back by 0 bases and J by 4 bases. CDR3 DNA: TGTGCCAGCAGCTTAACGTGGGGGACAGCGATCACCGGGGAGCTGTTTTTT. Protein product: CASSLTWGTAITGELFF.

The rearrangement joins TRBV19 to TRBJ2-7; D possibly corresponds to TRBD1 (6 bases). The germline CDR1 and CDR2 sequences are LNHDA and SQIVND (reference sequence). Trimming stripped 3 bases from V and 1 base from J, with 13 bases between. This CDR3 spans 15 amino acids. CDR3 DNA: TGTGCCAGTAGTATCCTTTGGCAGGGGTCCTACGAGCAGTACTTC. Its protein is CASSILWQGSYEQYF.

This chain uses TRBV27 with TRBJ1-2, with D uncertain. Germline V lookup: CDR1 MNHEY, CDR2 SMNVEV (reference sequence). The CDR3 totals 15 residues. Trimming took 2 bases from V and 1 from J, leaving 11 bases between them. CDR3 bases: TGTGCCAGCAGTTTAAGTCCGGGGTATAACTATGGCTACACCTTC. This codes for CASSLSPGYNYGYTF.

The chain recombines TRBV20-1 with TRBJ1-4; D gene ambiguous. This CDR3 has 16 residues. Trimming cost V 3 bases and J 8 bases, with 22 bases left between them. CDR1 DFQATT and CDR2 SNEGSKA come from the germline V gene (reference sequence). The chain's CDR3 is CSASHLEGHGREKLFF. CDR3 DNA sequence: TGCAGTGCTAGTCACCTCGAGGGTCACGGCAGGGAAAAACTGTTTTTT.

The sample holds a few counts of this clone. The CDR3 sequence is CASSFSGEDTGELFF. The CDR3 DNA reads as TGCGCCAGCAGCTTTTCGGGGGAGGACACCGGGGAGCTGTTTTTT. The chain has TRBV5-1 and TRBJ2-2, with D tentatively TRBD2 (6 bases). The CDR3 extends over 15 amino acids. Germline loops: CDR1 SGHRS, CDR2 YFSETQ. The V end was cut by 2 bases, the J end by 3 bases, with 11 bases between.

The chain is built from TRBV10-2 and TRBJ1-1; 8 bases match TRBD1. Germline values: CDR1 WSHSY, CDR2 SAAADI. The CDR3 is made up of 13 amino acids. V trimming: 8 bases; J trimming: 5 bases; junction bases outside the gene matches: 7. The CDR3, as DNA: TGCGCCAGCGCACAGGGGGTAGTAACTGAAGCTTTCTTT. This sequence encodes CASAQGVVTEAFF.

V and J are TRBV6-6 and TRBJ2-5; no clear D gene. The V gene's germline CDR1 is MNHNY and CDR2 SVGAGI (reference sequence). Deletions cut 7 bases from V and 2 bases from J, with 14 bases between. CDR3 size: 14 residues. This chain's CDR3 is CASTISPYQETQYF. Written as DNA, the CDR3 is TGTGCCAGCACCATATCCCCCTATCAAGAGACCCAGTACTTC.

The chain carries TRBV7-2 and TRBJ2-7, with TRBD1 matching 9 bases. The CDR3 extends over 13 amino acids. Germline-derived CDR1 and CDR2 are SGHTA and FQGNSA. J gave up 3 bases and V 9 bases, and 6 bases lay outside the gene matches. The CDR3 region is CASEPGQGYEQYF. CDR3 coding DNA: TGTGCCAGTGAGCCGGGACAGGGCTACGAGCAGTACTTC. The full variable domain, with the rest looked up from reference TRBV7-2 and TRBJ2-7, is GAGVSQSPSNKVTEKGKDVELRCDPISGHTALYWYRQSLGQGLEFLIYFQGNSAPDKSGLPSDRFSAERTGGSVSTLTIQRTQQEDSAVYLCASEPGQGYEQYFGPGTRLTVT.

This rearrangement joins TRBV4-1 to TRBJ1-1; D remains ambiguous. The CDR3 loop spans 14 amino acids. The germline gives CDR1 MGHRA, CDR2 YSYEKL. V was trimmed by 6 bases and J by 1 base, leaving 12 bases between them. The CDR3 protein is CASRGQLKNTEAFF. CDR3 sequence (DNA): TGCGCCAGCAGGGGTCAGCTTAAGAACACTGAAGCTTTCTTT.

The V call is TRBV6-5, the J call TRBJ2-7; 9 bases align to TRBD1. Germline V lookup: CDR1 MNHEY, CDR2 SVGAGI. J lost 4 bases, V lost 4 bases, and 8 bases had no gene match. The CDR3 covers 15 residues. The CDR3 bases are TGTGCCAGCAGTTCCCCGGGGACAGGGTATTACGAGCAGTACTTC. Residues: CASSSPGTGYYEQYF.